Listed below are T cell receptor beta chains from one sample, sequenced in a study of shared clonotypes between healthy human individuals. Generated by immunoSEQ multiplex PCR, the TCRdb table keeps only in-frame clones and is missing some. The repertoire holds around 2.1 million clones, with 93% as singletons. Input material: naive CD8+ T cells from PBMCs. The receptor source for this set is a man between 18 and 35 years old in good health. Some clones in this sample may be carry-over from other donors' samples. CDR3s include the opening cysteine and the closing phenylalanine or tryptophan. D genes are given only for firm matches. Some rows have no size entry. The others give once, few or many, or a class for an expanded clone.

TRBV7-2	NA	NA	TRBJ2-7	TGTGCCAGCAGCCCAGCTGACACCTACGAGCAGTACTTC	CASSPADTYEQYF
TRBV5-1	NA	NA	TRBJ2-7	TGCGCCAGCAGCTTGGCCCAGGGGATCGCGGTCGAGCAGTACTTC	CASSLAQGIAVEQYF
TRBV19	TRBD1	NA	TRBJ1-2	TGTGCCATTTGGACAGGGGGTATCTATGGCTACACCTTC	CAIWTGGIYGYTF
TRBV7-9	NA	NA	TRBJ1-4	TGTGCCAGCAGCAACAGGAAAGCAACTAATGAAAAACTGTTTTTT	CASSNRKATNEKLFF
TRBV7-9	TRBD1	NA	TRBJ1-1	TGTGCCAGCAGCTTGGGGACAGGGCTAGCTTTCTTT	CASSLGTGLAFF
TRBV7-9	NA	NA	TRBJ1-2	TGTGCCAGCAGCAGCCCCGACGGCTTCTATGGCTACACCTTC	CASSSPDGFYGYTF
TRBV18	NA	NA	TRBJ2-1	TGTGCCAGCTCACCACCGGCCTATCGTGGAGGGCCACGGGAGCAGTTCTTC	CASSPPAYRGGPREQFF
TRBV4-1	NA	NA	TRBJ1-4	TGCGCCAGCAGCCAAGATTTGGGGGCTTATGAAAAACTGTTTTTT	CASSQDLGAYEKLFF
TRBV29-1	NA	NA	TRBJ2-1	TGCAGCGCCTGGACAAGCTACAATGAGCAGTTCTTC	CSAWTSYNEQFF
TRBV6-6	NA	NA	TRBJ2-3	TGTGCCAGCAGCACTTCAGGGGGCACAGATACGCAGTATTTT	CASSTSGGTDTQYF
TRBV4-1	NA	NA	TRBJ1-6	TGCGCCAGCAGCCCCCCCGGAGTTTCAAATTCACCCCTCCACTTT	CASSPPGVSNSPLHF
TRBV2	NA	NA	TRBJ1-1	TGTGCCAGCAGTGAGAGGAGGAACACTGAAGCTTTCTTT	CASSERRNTEAFF
TRBV4-3	NA	NA	TRBJ2-5	TGCGCCAGCAGCCAAGCTCGATCACCAAGGGGGACCCAGTACTTC	CASSQARSPRGTQYF
TRBV5-6	NA	NA	TRBJ2-7	TGTGCCAGCAGCGGAGTGGGGGCCCTGAACGAGCAGTACTTC	CASSGVGALNEQYF
TRBV4-1	TRBD1	NA	TRBJ1-5	TGCGCCAGCAGCCACATTGTGCTCGGGACAGGGAACAATCAGCCCCAGCATTTT	CASSHIVLGTGNNQPQHF
TRBV10-2	TRBD2	NA	TRBJ2-3	TGCGCCGTTCTAGCGGTTAGCACAGATACGCAGTATTTT	CAVLAVSTDTQYF
TRBV4-1	NA	NA	TRBJ2-1	TGCGCCAGCAGCCAAGGTCCCAATGAGCAGTTCTTC	CASSQGPNEQFF
TRBV18	NA	NA	TRBJ1-1	TGTGCCAGCTCATCAACCAGGGTGAACACTGAAGCTTTCTTT	CASSSTRVNTEAFF
TRBV11-2	TRBD1	NA	TRBJ2-7	TGTGCCAGCAGCTTAGTAGCACAGGGGGTTTACGAGCAGTACTTC	CASSLVAQGVYEQYF
TRBV27	NA	NA	TRBJ2-1	TGTGCCAGCAGTTTAGGGACTGGGCTCATTGAGCAGTTCTTC	CASSLGTGLIEQFF
TRBV5-1	TRBD2	NA	TRBJ2-7	TGCGCCAGCAGCCCTAGGACTAGCGGGCCCGCCTACGAGCAGTACTTC	CASSPRTSGPAYEQYF
TRBV18	TRBD1	NA	TRBJ2-2	TGTGCCAGCTCATCGGGACAGACGAACACCGGGGAGCTGTTTTTT	CASSSGQTNTGELFF
TRBV7-9	NA	NA	TRBJ2-7	TGTGCCAGCAGCCCAGGGTATCCCTACGAGCAGTACTTC	CASSPGYPYEQYF
TRBV5-1	TRBD2	NA	TRBJ2-7	TGCGCCAGCAGCTTGCTGACTAGCGGGAAAGGCTACGAGCAGTACTTC	CASSLLTSGKGYEQYF
TRBV19	TRBD2	few	TRBJ2-1	TGTGCCAGTAGTGAGGTGCCGGGACTAGCGGGAGGCAATGAGCAGTTCTTC	CASSEVPGLAGGNEQFF
TRBV19	TRBD1	NA	TRBJ1-1	TGTGCCAGTAGTGCCCCCGCCAGGGGGGTTACTGAAGCTTTCTTT	CASSAPARGVTEAFF
TRBV13	NA	NA	TRBJ2-3	TGTGCCAGCAGCTTATCCCAGAGCACAGATACGCAGTATTTT	CASSLSQSTDTQYF
TRBV7-2	NA	NA	TRBJ2-6	TGTGCCAGCAGGTTACATAGTTCGAGCTCTGGGGCCAACGTCCTGACTTTC	CASRLHSSSSGANVLTF
TRBV7-3	TRBD2	NA	TRBJ2-1	TGTGCCAGCAGCACATCACTAGCGGGAGGACACAATGAGCAGTTCTTC	CASSTSLAGGHNEQFF
TRBV7-9	NA	once	TRBJ2-7	TGTGCCAGCAGCTTAGTTGTGTCCAACGAGCAGTACTTC	CASSLVVSNEQYF
TRBV15	NA	NA	TRBJ2-7	TGTGCCACCCCGGGCCCGAGTTACGAGCAGTACTTC	CATPGPSYEQYF
TRBV6-6	NA	NA	TRBJ2-2	TGTGCCAGCAGTTACCTGTCAGGGGATACCGGGGAGCTGTTTTTT	CASSYLSGDTGELFF
TRBV14	TRBD2	NA	TRBJ2-7	TGTGCCAGCAGCCAAGGGACTAGCGGGCACGAGCAGTACTTC	CASSQGTSGHEQYF
TRBV19	NA	once	TRBJ1-5	TGTGCCAGTAGTGATCTTTGGGGCCCCAATCAGCCCCAGCATTTT	CASSDLWGPNQPQHF
TRBV9	NA	NA	TRBJ1-1	TGTGCCAGCAGCCCACCCCGCGGGGGATTAAACACTGAAGCTTTCTTT	CASSPPRGGLNTEAFF
TRBV4-1	NA	NA	TRBJ2-1	TGCGCCAGCAGCCAAGTGGGAGGGGGTGAGCAGTTCTTC	CASSQVGGGEQFF
TRBV4-3	NA	NA	TRBJ2-1	TGCGCCAGCAGCCAAGCCGGATGGGAGAGCTCCTACAATGAGCAGTTCTTC	CASSQAGWESSYNEQFF
TRBV10-1	NA	NA	TRBJ2-7	TGCGCCAGCAGTGTTTTGAGGAGGAAGTACGAGCAGTACTTC	CASSVLRRKYEQYF
TRBV6-1	NA	NA	TRBJ1-3	TGTGCCAGCAGTGAAGCTAGGGGGGCAGATGGAAACACCATATATTTT	CASSEARGADGNTIYF
TRBV6-6	NA	NA	TRBJ1-3	TGTGCCAGCAGTTACCCAGGGAGTGGAGACACCATATATTTT	CASSYPGSGDTIYF
TRBV27	TRBD1	NA	TRBJ2-7	TGTGCCAGCAGTCCGATCCGCACCCAAGGGGGCGACTACGAGCAGTACTTC	CASSPIRTQGGDYEQYF
TRBV27	TRBD2	NA	TRBJ2-3	TGTGCCAGCAGTTTACTCAAGCCTAGCGGGGGTTTCACAGATACGCAGTATTTT	CASSLLKPSGGFTDTQYF
TRBV29-1	NA	NA	TRBJ1-1	TGCAGCGTTTTGTTTAACACTGAAGCTTTCTTT	CSVLFNTEAFF